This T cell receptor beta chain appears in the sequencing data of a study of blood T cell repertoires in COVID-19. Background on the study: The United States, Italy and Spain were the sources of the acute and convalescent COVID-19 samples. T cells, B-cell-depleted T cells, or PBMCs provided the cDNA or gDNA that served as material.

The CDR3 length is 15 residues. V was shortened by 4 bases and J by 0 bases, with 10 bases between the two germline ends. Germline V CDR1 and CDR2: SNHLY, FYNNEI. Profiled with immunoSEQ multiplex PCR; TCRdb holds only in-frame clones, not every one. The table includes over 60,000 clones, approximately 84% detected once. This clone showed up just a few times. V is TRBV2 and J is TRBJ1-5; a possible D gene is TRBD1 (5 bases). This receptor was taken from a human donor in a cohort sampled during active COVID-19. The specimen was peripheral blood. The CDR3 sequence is CASSASQGSNQPQHF. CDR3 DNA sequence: TGTGCCAGCAGTGCGTCTCAGGGTAGCAATCAGCCCCAGCATTTT.